This T cell receptor (beta chain) was sequenced during a study of blood T cells in healthy people across ages. PCR was performed a second time for about 7 to 11 cycles using a sample-barcoded 5' primer and a J-beta primer mix. Samples each returned at least 3 million CDR3-containing paired-end reads. TCRdb re-analysed the 5' RACE reads in MiXCR, keeping a single row per CDR3 protein. Of hundreds of thousands of distinct CDR3 sequences in the sample, about 40% were seen once. Study-wide results and limits: The diversity estimates, figures obtained from one million T cells, were considered underestimates.

This CDR3 has 13 residues. In its sample, this clonotype was seen a few times. Its specificity is unknown. Collection of approximately 9.3 milliliters of peripheral blood was performed for each donor. The sequencing sample was made of blood. This TCR came from a woman aged 55-70 years in good health. This chain joins TRBV21-1 and TRBJ2-1; the D segment call TRBD2 is taken from the table without a DNA check. TRBV21-1 is flagged as a pseudogene. The DNA for the CDR3 is TGTGCCAGCAGCACCCTAAGAGGGATTGAGCAGTTCTTC. Its protein product is CASSTLRGIEQFF.